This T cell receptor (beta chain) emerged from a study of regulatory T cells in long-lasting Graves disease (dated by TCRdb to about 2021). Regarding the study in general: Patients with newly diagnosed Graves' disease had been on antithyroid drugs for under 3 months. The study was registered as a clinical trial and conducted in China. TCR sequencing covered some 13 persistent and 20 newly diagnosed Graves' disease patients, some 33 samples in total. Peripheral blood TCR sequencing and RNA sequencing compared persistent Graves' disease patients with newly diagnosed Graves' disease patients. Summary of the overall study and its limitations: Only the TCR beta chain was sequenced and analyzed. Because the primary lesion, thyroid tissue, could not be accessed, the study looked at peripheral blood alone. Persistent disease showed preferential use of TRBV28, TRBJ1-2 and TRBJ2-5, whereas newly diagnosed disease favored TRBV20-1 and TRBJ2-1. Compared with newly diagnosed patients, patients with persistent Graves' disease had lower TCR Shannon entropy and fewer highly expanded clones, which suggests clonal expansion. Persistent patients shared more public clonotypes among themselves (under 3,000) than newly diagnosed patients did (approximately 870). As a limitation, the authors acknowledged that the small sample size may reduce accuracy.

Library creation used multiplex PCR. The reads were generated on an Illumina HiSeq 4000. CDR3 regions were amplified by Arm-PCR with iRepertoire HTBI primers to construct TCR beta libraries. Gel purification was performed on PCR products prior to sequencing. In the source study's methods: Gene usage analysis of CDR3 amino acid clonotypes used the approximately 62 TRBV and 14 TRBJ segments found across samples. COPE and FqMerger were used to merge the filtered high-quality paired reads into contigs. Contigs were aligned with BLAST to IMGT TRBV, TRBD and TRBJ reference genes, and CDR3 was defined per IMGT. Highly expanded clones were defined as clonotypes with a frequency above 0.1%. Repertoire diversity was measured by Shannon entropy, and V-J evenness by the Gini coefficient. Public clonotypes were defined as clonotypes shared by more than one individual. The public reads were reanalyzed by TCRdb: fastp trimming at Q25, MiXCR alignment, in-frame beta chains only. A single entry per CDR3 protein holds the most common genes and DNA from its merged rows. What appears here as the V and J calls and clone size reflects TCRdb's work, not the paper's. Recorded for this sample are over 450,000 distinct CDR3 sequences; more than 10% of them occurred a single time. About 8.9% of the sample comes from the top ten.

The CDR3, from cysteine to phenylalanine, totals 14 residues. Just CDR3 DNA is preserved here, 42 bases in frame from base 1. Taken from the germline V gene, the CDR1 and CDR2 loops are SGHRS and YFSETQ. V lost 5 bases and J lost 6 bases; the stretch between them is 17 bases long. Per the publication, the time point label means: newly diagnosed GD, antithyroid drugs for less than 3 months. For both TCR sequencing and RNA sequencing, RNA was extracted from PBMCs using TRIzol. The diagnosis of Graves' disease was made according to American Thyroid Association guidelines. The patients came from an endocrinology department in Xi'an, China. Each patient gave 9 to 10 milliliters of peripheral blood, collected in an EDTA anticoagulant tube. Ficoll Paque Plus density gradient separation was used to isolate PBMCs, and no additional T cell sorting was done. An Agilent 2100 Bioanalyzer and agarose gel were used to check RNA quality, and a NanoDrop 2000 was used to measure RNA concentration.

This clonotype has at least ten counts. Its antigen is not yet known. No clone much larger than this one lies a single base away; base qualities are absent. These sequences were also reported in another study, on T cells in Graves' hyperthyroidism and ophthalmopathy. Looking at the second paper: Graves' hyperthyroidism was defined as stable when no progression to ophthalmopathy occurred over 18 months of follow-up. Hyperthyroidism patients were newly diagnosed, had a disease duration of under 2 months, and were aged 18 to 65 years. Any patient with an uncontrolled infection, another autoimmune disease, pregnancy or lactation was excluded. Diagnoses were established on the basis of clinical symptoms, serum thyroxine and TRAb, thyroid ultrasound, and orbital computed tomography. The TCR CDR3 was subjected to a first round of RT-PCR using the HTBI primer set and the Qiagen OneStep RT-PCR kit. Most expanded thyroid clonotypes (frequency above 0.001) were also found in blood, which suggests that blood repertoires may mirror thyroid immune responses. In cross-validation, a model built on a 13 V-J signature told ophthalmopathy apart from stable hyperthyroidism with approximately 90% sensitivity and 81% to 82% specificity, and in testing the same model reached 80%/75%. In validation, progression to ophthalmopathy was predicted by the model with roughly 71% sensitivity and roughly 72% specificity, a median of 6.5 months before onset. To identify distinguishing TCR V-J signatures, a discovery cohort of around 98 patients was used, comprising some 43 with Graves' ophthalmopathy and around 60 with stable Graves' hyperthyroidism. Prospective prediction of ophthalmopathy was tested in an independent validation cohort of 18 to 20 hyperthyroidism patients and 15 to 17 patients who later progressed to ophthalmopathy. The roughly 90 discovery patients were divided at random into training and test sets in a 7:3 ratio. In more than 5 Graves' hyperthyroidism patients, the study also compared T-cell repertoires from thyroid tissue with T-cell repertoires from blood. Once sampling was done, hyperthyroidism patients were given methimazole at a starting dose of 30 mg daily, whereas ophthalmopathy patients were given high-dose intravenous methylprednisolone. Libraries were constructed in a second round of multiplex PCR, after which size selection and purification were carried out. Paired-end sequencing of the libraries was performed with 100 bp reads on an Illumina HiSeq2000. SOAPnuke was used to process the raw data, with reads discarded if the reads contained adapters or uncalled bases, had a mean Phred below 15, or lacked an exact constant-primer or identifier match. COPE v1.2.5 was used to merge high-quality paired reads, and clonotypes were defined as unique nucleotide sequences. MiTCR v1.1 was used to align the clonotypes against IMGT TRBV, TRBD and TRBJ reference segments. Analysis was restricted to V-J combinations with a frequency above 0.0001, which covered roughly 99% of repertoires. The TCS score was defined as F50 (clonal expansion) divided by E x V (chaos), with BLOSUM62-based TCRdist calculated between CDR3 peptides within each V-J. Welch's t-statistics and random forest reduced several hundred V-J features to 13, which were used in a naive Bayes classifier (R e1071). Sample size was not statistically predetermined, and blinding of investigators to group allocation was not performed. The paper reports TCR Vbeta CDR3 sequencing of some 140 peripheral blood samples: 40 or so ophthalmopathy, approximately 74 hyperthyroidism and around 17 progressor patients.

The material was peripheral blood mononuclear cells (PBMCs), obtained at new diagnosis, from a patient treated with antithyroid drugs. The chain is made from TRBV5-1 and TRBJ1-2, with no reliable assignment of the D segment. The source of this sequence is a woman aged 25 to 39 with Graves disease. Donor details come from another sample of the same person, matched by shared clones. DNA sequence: TGCGCCAGCAGTTCAGGAGAGGGATGGAATGGCTACACCTTC. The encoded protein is CASSSGEGWNGYTF.